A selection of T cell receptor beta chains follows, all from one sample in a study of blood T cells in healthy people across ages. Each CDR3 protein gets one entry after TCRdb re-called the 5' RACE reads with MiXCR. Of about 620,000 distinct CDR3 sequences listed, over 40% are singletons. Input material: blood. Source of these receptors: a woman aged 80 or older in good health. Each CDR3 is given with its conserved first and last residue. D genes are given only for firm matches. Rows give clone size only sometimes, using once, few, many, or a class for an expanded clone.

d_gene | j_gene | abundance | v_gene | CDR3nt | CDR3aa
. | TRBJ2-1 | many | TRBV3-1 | TGTGCCAGCAGCCAAGTTCTAGGTGGGAATGAGCAGTTCTTC | CASSQVLGGNEQFF
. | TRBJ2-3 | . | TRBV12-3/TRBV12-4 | TGTGCCAGCAGTTCACGGGGGTACACAGATACGGAGTATTTT | CASSSRGYTDTEYF
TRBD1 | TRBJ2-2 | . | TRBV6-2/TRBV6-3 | TGTGCCAGCAGCCTCCTACAGGGGGCGGACACCGGGGAGCTGTTTTTT | CASSLLQGADTGELFF
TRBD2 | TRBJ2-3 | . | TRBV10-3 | TGTGCCATCAGGCCTCGCGGGAGTCAAGCTACGCAGTATTTT | CAIRPRGSQATQYF
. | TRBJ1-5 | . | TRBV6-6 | TGTGCCAGCAGTTTCAGTGACGGTCAGCCCCAGCATTTT | CASSFSDGQPQHF
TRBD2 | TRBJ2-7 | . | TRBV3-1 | TGTGCCAGTGGACTAGCGGGAGGAGTGGGTGAGCAGTACTTC | CASGLAGGVGEQYF
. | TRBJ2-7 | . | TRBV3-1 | TGTGCCAGCAGCCACGGGGACTACGAGCAGTACTTC | CASSHGDYEQYF
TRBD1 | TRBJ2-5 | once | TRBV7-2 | TGTGCCAGCAGCTATGGGACAGGGTCCCTCGAGACCCAGTACTTC | CASSYGTGSLETQYF
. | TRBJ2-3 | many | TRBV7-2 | TGTGCCAGCAGCTTACGGAGCGGGTTAACAGATACGCAGTATTTT | CASSLRSGLTDTQYF
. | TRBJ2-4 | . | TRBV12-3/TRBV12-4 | TGTGCCAGCAGTTGGGCCACACCGGGGGACATTCAGTACTTC | CASSWATPGDIQYF
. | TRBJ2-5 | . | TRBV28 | TGTGCCAGCACCAACCTCCAGGGGGGTCTCGTTTTAGGTCAAGAGACCCGGTACTTC | CASTNLQGGLVLGQETRYF
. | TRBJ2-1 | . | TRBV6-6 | TGTGCCAGCAGTCTCCGCTCCTTTGAGCAGTTCTTC | CASSLRSFEQFF
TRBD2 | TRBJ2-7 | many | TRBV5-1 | TGCGCCAGCAGCTTGAGCGGGAGGGCCTACGAGCAGTACTTC | CASSLSGRAYEQYF
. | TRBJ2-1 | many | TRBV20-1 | TGCAGTGCTATGACTAGCTCCTACAATGAGCAGTTCTTC | CSAMTSSYNEQFF
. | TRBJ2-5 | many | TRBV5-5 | TGTGCCAGCAGCTTGGAGGTGGTGGAGACCCAGTACTTC | CASSLEVVETQYF
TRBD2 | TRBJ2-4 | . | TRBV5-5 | TGTGCCAGCAGCCTGGGACTAGCGGGAGTATACAAGCAGTACTTC | CASSLGLAGVYKQYF
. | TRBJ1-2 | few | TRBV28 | TGTGCCAGCAGTTTACCAGGGGCCTATGGCTACACCTTC | CASSLPGAYGYTF
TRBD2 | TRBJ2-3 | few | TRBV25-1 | TGTGCCAGCAGTGAAAGTCAAGCGGGGGCGACCTCCGGAGATACGCAGTATTTT | CASSESQAGATSGDTQYF
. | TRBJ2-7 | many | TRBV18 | TGTGCCAGCTCACCCCAAACCCTTGGACTAGCAGGGGGCGAGCAGTACTTC | CASSPQTLGLAGGEQYF
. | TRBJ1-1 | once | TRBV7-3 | TGTGCCAGCAGCCAAAGCGGGCAGGGCTACACTGAAGCTTTCTTT | CASSQSGQGYTEAFF
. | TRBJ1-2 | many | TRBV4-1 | TGCGCCAGCAGCCAAGATCGATGGGACCTAGTAGGCTACACCTTC | CASSQDRWDLVGYTF
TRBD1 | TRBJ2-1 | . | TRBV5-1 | TGCGCCAGCAGCACTGGACAGGGCGAGCAGTTCTTC | CASSTGQGEQFF
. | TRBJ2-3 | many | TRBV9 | TGTGCCAGCAGCGTAATCCCGACGAGCACAGATACGCAGTATTTT | CASSVIPTSTDTQYF
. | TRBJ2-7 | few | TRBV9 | TGTGCCAGCAGCGTAGTTGGGGGGCCCTACAATGAGCAGTACTTC | CASSVVGGPYNEQYF
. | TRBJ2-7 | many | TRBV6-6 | TGTGCCAGCAGCTCCAGCGTCCACTCCTACAATGAGCAGTACTTC | CASSSSVHSYNEQYF
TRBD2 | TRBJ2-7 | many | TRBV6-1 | TGTGCCAGCAGTGAAGGGGGACTAGCGGGAACAGAGCAGTACTTC | CASSEGGLAGTEQYF
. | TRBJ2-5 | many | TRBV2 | TGTGCCAGCAGTGAAGGGACCACGGGGACCCAGTACTTC | CASSEGTTGTQYF
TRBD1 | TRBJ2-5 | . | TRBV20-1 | TGCAGTGCTAGCAACCGGGACAGGCTTCGAGAGACCCAGTACTTC | CSASNRDRLRETQYF
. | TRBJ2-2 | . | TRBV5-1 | TGCGCCAGCAGCTTAGGTCTGGCGGGGGCCGCCACCGGGGAGCTGTTTTTT | CASSLGLAGAATGELFF
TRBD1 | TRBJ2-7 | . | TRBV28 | TGTGCCAGCAGTAACAGCCAGGGGGCGGACCCTTACGAGCAGTACTTC | CASSNSQGADPYEQYF
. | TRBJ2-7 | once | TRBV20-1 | TGCAGTGCTAGAGTGGACCCACGCCCTTACGCCGAGCAGTACTTC | CSARVDPRPYAEQYF